The TCR beta chain described here comes from a study of control samples from healthy donors and cancer patients. Here immunoSEQ multiplex PCR was the method, and the copy in TCRdb shows in-frame clones only, minus some. The table lists around 84,000 clones, approximately 82% of them singletons. The source material was PBMCs. The sequence was collected from a man aged 55 to 70 with head and neck cancer.

This chain's CDR3 is CASSLASGAYNEQFF. CDR3 bases: TGTGCCAGCAGCTTGGCTAGCGGGGCGTACAATGAGCAGTTCTTC. The chain uses TRBV7-2 and TRBJ2-1; TRBD2 matches 9 bases. Losses at the gene ends were 3 bases for V and 4 bases for J; bases not matched to a gene: 4. Germline V lookup: CDR1 SGHTA, CDR2 FQGNSA. There are 15 residues in the CDR3.